This T cell receptor (beta chain) comes out of a study of blood T cell repertoires in COVID-19 (dated by TCRdb to about 2020). In terms of the full investigation: Samples from collaborators originated in the United States, Italy and Spain and spanned both the acute and convalescent phases of COVID-19. The samples were drawn from two sources: the first 160 participants of the ongoing ImmuneRACE study, and over 950 subjects contributed by 6 global collaborators. A freely available public database, intended as a resource for researchers studying the immune response to SARS-CoV-2, is where the repertoires were released. The sample metadata nearly always contained a de-identified subject ID, COVID-19 status, age in years and sex. The dataset comprised deeply sampled blood TCRbeta repertoires from subjects exposed to, actively infected with, or recovered from COVID-19. HLA class I and class II types, where available, came from metadata supplied by the sample provider rather than from assay-based typing. The material from the prospective study consisted of cDNA or gDNA derived from T cells, B-cell-depleted T cells, or PBMCs.

Whole blood was collected in K2EDTA tubes by collaborating institutions according to the institutions' own protocols. For TCRbeta analysis, collaborator samples were shipped as frozen whole blood, as isolated PBMCs, or as DNA extracted from either sample type. Results and caveats for the whole study, not just this receptor: The quantity of clinical and demographic metadata differed by source and by participant and was supplied without curation.

The immunoSEQ Assay, a bias-controlled multiplex PCR, was used to amplify TCRbeta CDR3 regions from genomic DNA. As for the original processing: Nucleated cell counts per sample were estimated from amplification of reference gene primers within the assay. Sequence reads were collapsed and filtered to measure the absolute abundance of every unique TCRbeta CDR3 rearrangement. Productive Simpson clonality was computed per sample as the square root of Simpson's diversity index over productive rearrangements. TCRdb obtained this table from immuneACCESS and retained in-frame rearrangements with V and J assigned. These tables miss some clones; where compared with another copy, unresolved V genes account for less than half of the shortfall, and the remainder is unexplained. V, J and clone size derive from that table, while D and trimming were established from the DNA sequence. Across this sample there are about 220,000 clones, with 65% to 90% seen only once. Approximately 10% of the sample is held by the ten biggest clonotypes.

Compared with germline, V lacks 4 bases and J lacks 3 bases; bases without a gene match: 5. CDR1 and CDR2 are drawn from the germline V gene (reference sequence): SGHNT, YYREEE. The CDR3 runs 15 amino acids, cysteine and phenylalanine included. Only the CDR3 region is kept as DNA, spanning 45 bases read in frame from base 1. Of note for this clone: Its antigen is currently not known. No base quality values were provided; no much bigger clone lies one nucleotide off.

This receptor was taken from a man in his forties or fifties with active or convalescent COVID-19. The specimen sequenced was peripheral blood. Recombination joined TRBV5-4 with TRBJ2-2; 8 bases in between match TRBD1. The sequenced DNA: TGTGCCAGCAGCCGACAGGGGTCTTACACCGGGGAGCTGTTTTTT. The encoded protein is CASSRQGSYTGELFF. Joined to the reference TRBV5-4 and TRBJ2-2 proteins, this CDR3 gives the full variable domain: ETGVTQSPTHLIKTRGQQVTLRCSSQSGHNTVSWYQQALGQGPQFIFQYYREEENGRGNFPPRFSGLQFPNYSSELNVNALELDDSALYLCASSRQGSYTGELFFGEGSRLTVL.